A single sample is the source of the 21 T cell receptor beta chains below, sequenced in a study of shared clonotypes between healthy human individuals. Only in-frame clones appear in the TCRdb table, and some are missing; sequencing was by immunoSEQ multiplex PCR. Of 2 million to 2.5 million clones in the sample, 85% to 95% are singletons; the top ten hold 0.1% to 0.15%. Sequenced input: naive CD4+ T cells sorted from blood. Specified subset: CD45RA+ positively selected. The receptors stem from a man younger than 35 in good health.

V usage is TRBV5-8 and J usage is TRBJ2-7; possibly TRBD2 for D (7 bases). The CDR3 is 14 residues long. Trimming took 1 base from V and 3 from J, leaving 11 bases between them. The germline CDR1 and CDR2 sequences are SGHTS and YDEGEE. CDR3 protein: CASSLRGGLYEQYF. The CDR3 DNA follows: TGTGCCAGCAGCTTGAGGGGGGGGCTCTACGAGCAGTACTTC.

The chain uses TRBV6-1 and TRBJ2-4, with TRBD2 matching over 7 bases. The germline V gene has CDR1 MNHNS and CDR2 SASEGT. This CDR3 spans 15 amino acids. The trim removed 7 bases at V and 7 bases at J, leaving 13 bases unmatched. The CDR3 region is CASMTGLGRGNIQYF. CDR3 bases: TGTGCCAGCATGACCGGTTTGGGGCGGGGGAACATTCAGTACTTC.

The chain employs TRBV11-3 and TRBJ2-7; 8 positions agree with TRBD2. Germline trimming cut 5 bases from V and 7 bases from J; bases unmatched to any gene: 4. This CDR3 is built from 12 residues. The germline V gene has CDR1 SGHNT and CDR2 YENEEA. The CDR3 protein is CASSESGGEQYF. In nucleotides, the CDR3 is TGTGCCAGCAGCGAAAGCGGGGGTGAGCAGTACTTC.

The CDR3 is CASSYLVNTGELFF. CDR3 nucleotides: TGTGCCAGCAGTTACTTGGTGAACACCGGGGAGCTGTTTTTT. V usage is TRBV6-6 and J usage is TRBJ2-2; D is undetermined. This CDR3 has 14 residues. CDR1 MNHNY and CDR2 SVGAGI come from the germline V gene (reference sequence). Trimming left V 1 base short and J 1 base short, with 4 bases between.

CDR3: CASSWGQERTGELFF. For the CDR3, the DNA is TGTGCCAGCAGCTGGGGACAGGAGCGCACCGGGGAGCTGTTTTTT. The chain has TRBV5-4 and TRBJ2-2; 8 nucleotides align to TRBD1. Germline values: CDR1 SGHNT, CDR2 YYREEE (reference sequence). The CDR3 sequence is 15 residues long. V was pared by 3 bases and J by 4 bases, with 5 bases of the junction left unmatched.

V usage is TRBV18 and J usage is TRBJ2-1; 9 bases fit TRBD2. In germline, CDR1 is KGHSH, CDR2 LQKENI. The length of the CDR3 is 16 residues. With V trimmed by 3 bases and J by 5 bases, 8 bases remained unmatched. The CDR3 here is CASSPLGGRVDNEQFF. In nucleotides, the CDR3 is TGTGCCAGCTCACCGTTAGGCGGGAGGGTGGACAATGAGCAGTTCTTC. Based on the CDR3 plus reference TRBV18 and TRBJ2-1, the full variable domain is NAGVMQNPRHLVRRRGQEARLRCSPMKGHSHVYWYRQLPEEGLKFMVYLQKENIIDESGMPKERFSAEFPKEGPSILRIQQVVRGDSAAYFCASSPLGGRVDNEQFFGPGTRLTVL.

The rearrangement joins TRBV30 to TRBJ1-3; D is unclear. The germline V gene encodes CDR1 GTSNPN and CDR2 SVGIG (reference sequence). V gave up 2 bases and J gave up 0 bases, with 8 bases separating them. The CDR3 consists of 14 residues. The CDR3, as DNA: TGTGCCTGGAGTATGCTCGACTCTGGAAACACCATATATTTT. Its translation is CAWSMLDSGNTIYF.

The chain couples TRBV7-2 to TRBJ2-2, with D hard to call. There are 13 residues in the CDR3. In germline, CDR1 is SGHTA, CDR2 FQGNSA. V was pared by 2 bases and J by 6 bases, with 7 bases between. CDR3 amino acids: CASSLFGAGELFF. DNA of the CDR3: TGTGCCAGCAGCTTATTTGGAGCCGGGGAGCTGTTTTTT.

This chain uses TRBV21-1 with TRBJ2-7; the DNA was not used to check the table's D call, TRBD2. TRBV21-1 is listed as a pseudogene. This CDR3 has 17 amino acids. Here the CDR3 DNA reads TGTGCCAGCAGCAAAAGTTCAACTAGCGGGAGCCGCTACGAGCAGTACTTC. Protein product: CASSKSSTSGSRYEQYF.

This chain links TRBV9 with TRBJ2-7; D is ambiguous. CDR3 length: 12 amino acids. Germline assignment: CDR1 SGDLS and CDR2 YYNGEE. Trimming left V 0 bases short and J 5 bases short, with 6 bases between. The CDR3 here is CASSVDGDEQYF. CDR3 coding DNA: TGTGCCAGCAGCGTAGATGGGGACGAGCAGTACTTC.

The rearrangement links TRBV30 to TRBJ1-1; D ambiguous. Germline values: CDR1 GTSNPN, CDR2 SVGIG (reference sequence). The CDR3 runs 12 residues. V was trimmed by 5 bases and J by 3 bases, leaving 10 bases between them. CDR3: CAWGEVYTEAFF. CDR3 sequence (DNA): TGTGCCTGGGGGGAGGTATACACTGAAGCTTTCTTT.

This chain links TRBV2 with TRBJ2-7; 7 positions agree with TRBD1. The CDR3 is made up of 17 amino acids. J gave up 0 bases and V 4 bases, and 12 bases lay outside the gene matches. CDR1 and CDR2 from the germline V gene are SNHLY and FYNNEI. The CDR3 loop reads CASSVRPMGQLSYEQYF. The CDR3 bases are TGTGCCAGCAGTGTTCGGCCTATGGGACAGCTCTCCTACGAGCAGTACTTC.

For this clone: Distinct nucleotide sequences in the sample also encode this CDR3. The rearrangement uses TRBV5-1 and TRBJ2-3; D possibly corresponds to TRBD2 (5 bases). Germline V gene sequence: CDR1 SGHRS, CDR2 YFSETQ. V gave up 4 bases and J gave up 6 bases, with 15 bases separating them. The CDR3 sequence is 14 residues long. CDR3 sequence: CASSLEPGLDTQYF. In DNA, the CDR3 is TGCGCCAGCAGCCTAGAACCGGGGTTGGATACGCAGTATTTT.

The genes are TRBV12-5 and TRBJ1-5, with D possibly matching TRBD1 (5 bases). Trimming left V 6 bases short and J 7 bases short, with 19 bases between. Germline V gene sequence: CDR1 LGHNT, CDR2 FRNRAP. CDR3 length equals 15 residues. The CDR3: CASGPGPRTSQPQHF. CDR3 nucleotide sequence: TGTGCTAGTGGACCGGGACCCCGGACAAGCCAGCCCCAGCATTTT.

J is TRBJ1-2 and V is TRBV7-9, with D unresolved. The length of the CDR3 is 14 residues. V was clipped by 6 bases and J by 0 bases, with 11 bases between them. Germline-derived CDR1 and CDR2 are SEHNR and FQNEAQ (reference sequence). The DNA for the CDR3 is TGTGCCAGCAGTCTAGGACTTACTAACTATGGCTACACCTTC. Translated: CASSLGLTNYGYTF.

The chain couples TRBV6-1 to TRBJ1-1, with 7 bases identical to TRBD1. V lost 0 bases to trimming and J lost 4 bases; unmatched junction nucleotides: 5. Looked up from germline, CDR1 is MNHNS and CDR2 is SASEGT. CDR3 length equals 15 residues. The CDR3: CASSEAFRGGTEAFF. In DNA, the CDR3 is TGTGCCAGCAGTGAAGCCTTCAGGGGGGGCACTGAAGCTTTCTTT.

J is TRBJ2-2 and V is TRBV11-2; possibly TRBD2 for D (6 bases). This CDR3 comprises 16 residues. Looked up from germline, CDR1 is SGHAT and CDR2 is FQNNGV. Trimming pared 0 bases from V and 7 bases from J, leaving 15 bases between. The CDR3 nucleotides are TGTGCCAGCAGCTTAGATACCGGGAGTTTGATCGGGGAGCTGTTTTTT. It is translated as CASSLDTGSLIGELFF.

This chain links TRBV7-8 with TRBJ2-2; a weak D match, TRBD1 (5 bases). The V and J ends lost 4 bases and 8 bases respectively, with 14 bases between them. The CDR3 runs 14 residues. Germline assignment: CDR1 SGHVS and CDR2 FQNEAQ. CDR3 residues: CASSSRQGRGELFF. In DNA, the CDR3 is TGTGCCAGCAGCTCCCGGCAGGGAAGGGGGGAGCTGTTTTTT.

The chain recombines TRBV7-2 with TRBJ2-5; D possibly matches TRBD1 or TRBD2 (6 bases each). The CDR3 is 13 amino acids. Germline lookup yields CDR1 SGHTA and CDR2 FQGNSA. Trimming pared 8 bases from V and 2 bases from J, leaving 12 bases between. CDR3 bases: TGTGCCAGCCGGAGGGGGTTACAAGAGACCCAGTACTTC. Its protein product is CASRRGLQETQYF.

The chain links TRBV7-8 to TRBJ2-1, with 13 bases identical to TRBD2. CDR1 is SGHVS, CDR2 FQNEAQ, per germline. The CDR3 is 15 amino acids. J gave up 8 bases and V 7 bases, and 8 bases lay outside the gene matches. Here the CDR3 DNA reads TGTGCCAGCATCCCGTGGACTAGCGGGAGTTATGAGCAGTTCTTC. Encoded protein: CASIPWTSGSYEQFF. Filled out from reference TRBV7-8 and TRBJ2-1, the complete variable domain reads GAGVSQSPRYKVAKRGQDVALRCDPISGHVSLFWYQQALGQGPEFLTYFQNEAQLDKSGLPSDRFFAERPEGSVSTLKIQRTQQEDSAVYLCASIPWTSGSYEQFFGPGTRLTVL.

This chain connects TRBV27 to TRBJ2-7; 8 positions match TRBD1. The CDR3 has 15 residues. CDR1 and CDR2 (germline): MNHEY, SMNVEV (reference sequence). With V trimmed by 2 bases and J by 4 bases, 7 bases remained unmatched. CDR3 sequence reads: CASSLKYRGLYEQYF. The CDR3 region has the DNA TGTGCCAGCAGTTTAAAGTACAGGGGGTTGTACGAGCAGTACTTC.